Listed below are T cell receptor beta chains from one sample, sequenced in a study of blood T cell repertoires in COVID-19. Repertoires were generated with immunoSEQ multiplex PCR, while TCRdb's copy carries only in-frame clones and drops some. The repertoire holds some 150,000 clones, with around 82% as singletons. The specimen sequenced was peripheral blood. These TCRs come from a woman between 45 and 65 years old with acute or convalescent COVID-19. CDR3s include the opening cysteine and the closing phenylalanine or tryptophan. The order of the fields is clone size, V gene, D gene, J gene, CDR3 DNA, CDR3 protein. D genes are given only for firm matches. A clone size is listed for some rows: how often the clone was seen (once, few, many), or a class if it is expanded.

NA	TRBV5-5	TRBD1	TRBJ1-5	TGTGCCAGCAGCCCCAGGGGGAGCATGAGCAATCAGCCCCAGCATTTT	CASSPRGSMSNQPQHF
NA	TRBV3-1/TRBV3-2	TRBD2	TRBJ2-3	TGTGCCAGCAGCCGCTTTTCGGGCGGGGGGGCCCCAGATACGCAGTATTTT	CASSRFSGGGAPDTQYF
NA	TRBV7-2	TRBD2	TRBJ2-7	TGTGCCAGCAGCTTTCTAGCGGGGGGTACCTACGAGCAGTACTTC	CASSFLAGGTYEQYF
NA	TRBV10-3	NA	TRBJ1-1	TGTGCCATCAGTGAGCCGCCCGGGGAGTCATTAAAAGCTGAAGCTTTCTTT	CAISEPPGESLKAEAFF
NA	TRBV24-1	NA	TRBJ2-2	TGTGCCACCAGTGCCTCGGGACATAGGATCGGGGAGCTGTTTTTT	CATSASGHRIGELFF
once	TRBV19	NA	TRBJ1-1	TGTGCCAGTAGTACGGGAGAGATGAACACTGAAGCTTTCTTT	CASSTGEMNTEAFF
few	TRBV28	TRBD2	TRBJ2-7	TGTGCCAGCAGTTTGACTAGCGGCACTTCCTACGAGCAGTACTTC	CASSLTSGTSYEQYF
NA	TRBV7-2	TRBD2	TRBJ2-6	TGTGCCAGCAGCTTAGTTGGCGGGGGGGCCGGTGGGGCCAACGTCCTGACTTTC	CASSLVGGGAGGANVLTF
NA	TRBV5-6	NA	TRBJ1-1	TGTGCCAGCAGCTTGGTCCCGCAGGGTTTGAACACTGAAGCTTTCTTT	CASSLVPQGLNTEAFF
NA	TRBV14	NA	TRBJ1-1	TGTGCCAGCAGCCAAATTTTGAGCACTGAAGCTTTCTTT	CASSQILSTEAFF
few	TRBV7-2	NA	TRBJ2-7	TGTGCCAGCAGCTACAGGGTGGGCGAGCAGTACTTC	CASSYRVGEQYF
few	TRBV6-6	TRBD1	TRBJ1-1	TGTGCCAGCAGTTTTCTGGCGACAGGGGAAGCTTTCTTT	CASSFLATGEAFF
NA	TRBV27	TRBD2	TRBJ2-1	TGTGCCAGCAGCCACGAGGGACCTAGCGGGGGGGTAAATGAGCAGTTCTTC	CASSHEGPSGGVNEQFF
NA	TRBV28	NA	TRBJ1-5	TGTGCCAGCAGCCCCTTGATCGACAGTTATCAGCCCCAGCATTTT	CASSPLIDSYQPQHF
NA	TRBV7-2	TRBD1	TRBJ1-2	TGTGCCAGCAGCCCCCCGGGACAGGGGGCCTATGGCTACACCTTC	CASSPPGQGAYGYTF
once	TRBV5-1	TRBD2	TRBJ2-1	TGCGCCAGCAGCCTGGAGTCCGGGGGGGCAAGTGATGAGCAGTTCTTC	CASSLESGGASDEQFF
NA	TRBV30	NA	TRBJ1-3	TGTGCCTGGAATAGGGGGGGGGCAATAACTGGAAACACCATATATTTT	CAWNRGGAITGNTIYF
NA	TRBV11-2	NA	TRBJ1-1	TGTGCCAGCAGCCGGGACCTTGGGAGGGCTGAAGCTTTCTTT	CASSRDLGRAEAFF
once	TRBV28	NA	TRBJ1-2	TGTGCCAGCAGTGAGAGTACAGGGTCCTATGGCTACACCTTC	CASSESTGSYGYTF
NA	TRBV10-1	TRBD1	TRBJ2-3	TGCGCCAGCAGGGCGATTGGGACAGGGCAGTTTTGGGAGGATACGCAGTATTTT	CASRAIGTGQFWEDTQYF
NA	TRBV3-1/TRBV3-2	TRBD2	TRBJ2-7	TGTGCCAGCAGCCAAGCTAGCGGTGCCTACGAGCAGTACTTC	CASSQASGAYEQYF
once	TRBV19	TRBD1	TRBJ2-5	TGTGCCAGTAGTACCCTCGTCGGGACAGGTGACCAAGAGACCCAGTACTTC	CASSTLVGTGDQETQYF
NA	TRBV9	NA	TRBJ2-5	TGTGCCAGCAGCGCGAACCCCGGGGAGACCCAGTACTTC	CASSANPGETQYF
NA	TRBV5-6	NA	TRBJ2-1	TGTGCCAGCAGCTTGCTCGACAATGAGCAGTTCTTC	CASSLLDNEQFF
NA	TRBV25-1	NA	TRBJ2-7	TGTGCCAGCAGTCCCAACCGGGGAGGTTTTTCCTACGAGCAGTACTTC	CASSPNRGGFSYEQYF
NA	TRBV6-2/TRBV6-3	TRBD1	TRBJ2-3	TGTGCCAGCAGCCCCCCAGGGGGCTGGGATACGCAGTATTTT	CASSPPGGWDTQYF
NA	TRBV7-8	TRBD2	TRBJ2-3	TGTGCCAGCAGCTTAATCCCTAGCGGGGGGGCCTATGATACGCAGTATTTT	CASSLIPSGGAYDTQYF
NA	TRBV7-3	NA	TRBJ2-7	TGTGCCAGCAGCTTAATGGGGGGAAGCGAGCAGTACTTC	CASSLMGGSEQYF
few	TRBV3-1/TRBV3-2	NA	TRBJ1-2	TGTGCCAGCAGCCAGCTGCGCCGGAGCTATGGCTACACCTTC	CASSQLRRSYGYTF
NA	TRBV10-2	NA	TRBJ1-5	TGCGCCAGCAGTGACAGGGAAAGCAATCAGCCCCAGCATTTT	CASSDRESNQPQHF
NA	TRBV3-1/TRBV3-2	TRBD2	TRBJ2-7	TGTGCCAGCAGCGACGGACTAGCGGGGAGATACGAGCAGTACTTC	CASSDGLAGRYEQYF
NA	TRBV7-9	TRBD1	TRBJ1-1	TGTGCCAGCAGCTTAGGTCCAGGGGGTCGAACTGAAGCTTTCTTT	CASSLGPGGRTEAFF
once	TRBV9	TRBD1	TRBJ1-4	TGTGCCAGCAGCGCGGGGGACAGGGGGTACGAAAAACTGTTTTTT	CASSAGDRGYEKLFF
NA	TRBV7-3	NA	TRBJ2-3	TGTGCCAGCAGCCCAAGGGGTGGGCAGCCAAATACGCAGTATTTT	CASSPRGGQPNTQYF
NA	TRBV6-5	NA	TRBJ1-3	TGTGCCAGCAGTTACTCCGCAGGGGATGGAAACACCATATATTTT	CASSYSAGDGNTIYF
NA	TRBV6-5	NA	TRBJ1-4	TGTGCCAGCAGTTCGGGAGGATCTAATGAAAAACTGTTTTTT	CASSSGGSNEKLFF
NA	TRBV19	NA	TRBJ1-4	TGTGCCAGTAGTTCAAACACCGGGACAAATGAAAAACTGTTTTTT	CASSSNTGTNEKLFF
NA	TRBV6-1	NA	TRBJ2-1	TGTGCCAGCAGTGAATTTCTCGTAAACAATGAGCAGTTCTTC	CASSEFLVNNEQFF
NA	TRBV6-1	NA	TRBJ1-1	TGTGCCAGCAGTGAATTATCAGGGAACACTGAAGCTTTCTTT	CASSELSGNTEAFF
NA	TRBV5-1	TRBD1	TRBJ1-1	TGCGCCAGCAGCGTAGGGACAGTGACCACCTTGAACACTGAAGCTTTCTTT	CASSVGTVTTLNTEAFF
NA	TRBV28	NA	TRBJ2-7	TGTGCCAGCAGTTTACAGGGCAGCCATGAGCAGTACTTC	CASSLQGSHEQYF
NA	TRBV7-3	NA	TRBJ1-5	TGTGCCAGCAGCTCCAGACGAGACAGCAGCAATCAGCCCCAGCATTTT	CASSSRRDSSNQPQHF
NA	TRBV27	NA	TRBJ1-6	TGTGCCAGCAGTCCCGAGGACAGCCGGAATTCACCCCTCCACTTT	CASSPEDSRNSPLHF
NA	TRBV5-1	TRBD2	TRBJ2-2	TGCGCCAGCAGCTTGCTAGCGGGGGGCGGCGCCGGGGAGCTGTTTTTT	CASSLLAGGGAGELFF
NA	TRBV5-4	NA	TRBJ1-2	TGTGCCAGCAGCAAAGGGGGGGACTATGGCTACACCTTC	CASSKGGDYGYTF
NA	TRBV5-6	NA	TRBJ2-7	TGTGCCAGCAGCTTTGATTTAGAGCGCTACGAGCAGTACTTC	CASSFDLERYEQYF
NA	TRBV5-6	NA	TRBJ1-2	TGTGCCAGCAGCGGGCGCACAGGCATGGGCTATGGCTACACCTTC	CASSGRTGMGYGYTF